These 27 T cell receptor beta chains were all obtained from the same sample, sequenced in a study of OX40 agonist ivuxolimab in advanced cancers. Profiled with immunoSEQ multiplex PCR; TCRdb holds only in-frame clones, not every one. The sample has around 50,000 clones, more than 70% seen once. The sequences come from CD4+ or CD8+ T cells sorted from blood, collected in a trial of the OX40 agonist ivuxolimab. Receptors originate from an adult with an advanced solid tumor such as melanoma, head and neck, liver or kidney cancer.

The rearrangement links TRBV11-3 to TRBJ2-1, with 13 nucleotides matching TRBD2. This CDR3 spans 18 amino acids. J lost 6 bases, V lost 5 bases, and 13 bases had no gene match. Germline values: CDR1 SGHNT, CDR2 YENEEA. CDR3 sequence reads: CASSPGLAGLPRINEQFF. The CDR3 DNA reads as TGTGCCAGCAGCCCGGGACTAGCGGGACTCCCAAGAATCAATGAGCAGTTCTTC.

The rearrangement links TRBV12-5 to TRBJ2-3; TRBD1 aligns across 7 bases. Germline-derived CDR1 and CDR2 are LGHNT and FRNRAP. The CDR3 runs to 13 residues. CDR3 nucleotides: TGTGCCTCGCGTGGACAGGTCACAGATACGCAGTATTTT. Its protein product is CASRGQVTDTQYF.

The chain combines TRBV19 with TRBJ1-2, with TRBD1 as a possible D gene (5 bases). CDR3 length: 17 residues. V shed 6 bases and J shed 3 bases, with 23 bases lying between them. Germline loops: CDR1 LNHDA, CDR2 SQIVND (reference sequence). DNA for the CDR3: TGTGCCAGTAGCGAACCTGCTGGGGGAGGGAGCCACTATGGCTACACCTTC. It translates to CASSEPAGGGSHYGYTF.

The rearrangement links TRBV7-2 to TRBJ2-4, with D perhaps matching TRBD2 (6 bases). The germline CDR1 and CDR2 sequences are SGHTA and FQGNSA. The CDR3 extends over 15 amino acids. V lost 6 bases to trimming and J lost 6 bases, with 18 bases between them. In DNA form, the CDR3 reads TGTGCCAGCAGTCCTGGACGGGACTGGGGAAACATTCAGTACTTC. It specifies CASSPGRDWGNIQYF.

This chain uses TRBV5-1 with TRBJ1-6; 9 nucleotides align to TRBD1. CDR3 size: 14 residues. J lost 8 bases, V lost 4 bases, and 4 bases had no gene match. Germline values: CDR1 SGHRS, CDR2 YFSETQ. The chain's CDR3 is CASSPDRGYSPLHF. The CDR3 coding sequence is TGCGCCAGCAGCCCGGACAGGGGTTATTCACCCCTCCACTTT.

The chain recombines TRBV9 with TRBJ2-2, with 7 bases lining up with TRBD1. Trimming cost V 3 bases and J 5 bases; bases outside gene matches: 7. The CDR3 runs 15 residues. Germline assignment: CDR1 SGDLS and CDR2 YYNGEE. CDR3 loop: CASSDNRGTTGELFF. The CDR3 coding sequence is TGTGCCAGCAGCGACAACAGGGGAACGACCGGGGAGCTGTTTTTT.

CDR3 loop: CATSRGVLAGDTGELFF. The CDR3 nucleotides are TGTGCCACCAGCAGGGGCGTACTAGCGGGAGACACCGGGGAGCTGTTTTTT. This chain uses TRBV15 with TRBJ2-2; 11 bases align to TRBD2. The CDR3 has 17 amino acids. J lost 3 bases, V lost 3 bases, and 6 bases had no gene match. Germline V gene lookup returns CDR1 LNHNV and CDR2 YYDKDF (reference sequence).

The chain has TRBV5-4 and TRBJ1-3; 9 bases line up with TRBD1. This CDR3 has 15 amino acids. Germline CDR1 reads SGHNT; CDR2 reads YYREEE (reference sequence). The J segment lost 2 bases and the V segment lost 4 bases, leaving 4 bases of the junction unmatched. In DNA, the CDR3 is TGTGCCAGCAGCCCGGGACAGGGAACTGGAAACACCATATATTTT. Translating gives CASSPGQGTGNTIYF.

The chain has TRBV9 and TRBJ2-1; TRBD1 or TRBD2 may be the D gene (5 bases each). The CDR3 extends over 14 amino acids. CDR1 SGDLS and CDR2 YYNGEE come from the germline V gene. V shed 0 bases and J shed 5 bases, with 9 bases lying between them. The DNA of the CDR3 is TGTGCCAGCAGCGTAGACGGGGCAAACAATGAGCAGTTCTTC. Residues: CASSVDGANNEQFF.

The chain links TRBV6-1 to TRBJ2-5; D might be TRBD2 (5 bases). The germline V and J ends were trimmed by 2 bases and 5 bases, with 12 bases remaining between them. This CDR3 region has 14 residues. CDR1 is MNHNS, CDR2 SASEGT, per germline. The CDR3 DNA sequence: TGTGCCAGCAGTGAAAACGGGGTTGGGGAGACCCAGTACTTC. As protein: CASSENGVGETQYF.

For this clone: The junction differs from germline at one of its ends, possibly a read error. The chain couples TRBV20-1 to TRBJ2-1; D remains ambiguous. Germline assignment: CDR1 DFQATT and CDR2 SNEGSKA (reference sequence). The CDR3 runs 10 residues. The DNA of the CDR3 is TGCAGTGTTAGAAAAGATGAGCAGTTCTTC. Translated: CSVRKDEQFF.

The chain combines TRBV4-1 with TRBJ2-1, with TRBD1 matching 9 bases. Germline-derived CDR1 and CDR2 are MGHRA and YSYEKL. J was trimmed by 6 bases and V by 1 base; bases with no gene match: 10. The CDR3 has 17 amino acids. CDR3 in amino acids: CASSQAATGGFGNEQFF. The CDR3 DNA follows: TGCGCCAGCAGCCAAGCAGCTACAGGGGGCTTCGGCAATGAGCAGTTCTTC.

The chain uses TRBV5-6 and TRBJ2-3, with D unclear. This CDR3 is 12 amino acids long. Trimming shortened V by 1 base and J by 5 bases, and 5 bases separated the two germline ends. Germline lookup yields CDR1 SGHDT and CDR2 YYEEEE. CDR3 protein: CASSLLQDTQYF. CDR3 DNA: TGTGCCAGCAGCTTGCTTCAAGATACGCAGTATTTT.

V and J are TRBV10-3 and TRBJ1-4; the D gene is possibly TRBD1 (5 bases). The CDR3 totals 13 residues. Germline lookup yields CDR1 ENHRY and CDR2 SYGVKD. V lost 2 bases and J lost 6, with 7 bases in between. DNA of the CDR3: TGTGCCATCAGTGAGGGGGCATATGAAAAACTGTTTTTT. It encodes CAISEGAYEKLFF.

J is TRBJ2-7 and V is TRBV7-2; possibly TRBD1 for D (6 bases). The CDR3 has 15 amino acids. The ends were cut back, 4 bases at V and 0 bases at J, with 13 bases in the middle. Germline V gene lookup returns CDR1 SGHTA and CDR2 FQGNSA. The CDR3 is CASSYQMDSSYEQYF. The CDR3 DNA sequence: TGTGCCAGCAGCTACCAAATGGACAGCTCCTACGAGCAGTACTTC.

This chain joins TRBV7-2 and TRBJ2-2; D is unclear. Trimming pared 1 base from V and 3 bases from J, leaving 3 bases between. Germline V gene lookup returns CDR1 SGHTA and CDR2 FQGNSA. This CDR3 has 13 residues. CDR3 region: CASSLGDTGELFF. CDR3 bases: TGTGCCAGCAGCTTAGGGGACACCGGGGAGCTGTTTTTT. Looking up the rest from reference TRBV7-2 and TRBJ2-2 gives the full variable domain: GAGVSQSPSNKVTEKGKDVELRCDPISGHTALYWYRQSLGQGLEFLIYFQGNSAPDKSGLPSDRFSAERTGGSVSTLTIQRTQQEDSAVYLCASSLGDTGELFFGEGSRLTVL.

The chain uses TRBV27 and TRBJ1-1; no clear D. From germline, CDR1 is MNHEY and CDR2 SMNVEV (reference sequence). Trimming shortened V by 0 bases and J by 7 bases, and 12 bases separated the two germline ends. CDR3 size: 14 residues. CDR3 region: CASSLSLAVSEAFF. The CDR3 DNA sequence: TGTGCCAGCAGTTTATCGTTGGCAGTAAGTGAAGCTTTCTTT.

The chain couples TRBV30 to TRBJ1-4, with D hard to call. The CDR3 totals 13 residues. Germline CDR1 and CDR2: GTSNPN and SVGIG (reference sequence). With 3 bases removed from V and 7 bases from J, the gap between germline ends came to 12 bases. Here the CDR3 DNA reads TGTGCCTGGAGGAGTGAGTTGGGTGAAAAACTGTTTTTT. This encodes CAWRSELGEKLFF.

This rearrangement joins TRBV7-6 to TRBJ2-2; D is unclear. Germline loops: CDR1 SGHVS, CDR2 FNYEAQ. V shed 3 bases and J shed 1 base, with 9 bases lying between them. This CDR3 is 15 amino acids long. CDR3 residues: CASSFGLMNTGELFF. The CDR3 DNA reads TGTGCCAGCAGCTTCGGCCTTATGAACACCGGGGAGCTGTTTTTT. Together with reference TRBV7-6 and TRBJ2-2, the CDR3 gives the full variable domain: GAGVSQSPRYKVTKRGQDVALRCDPISGHVSLYWYRQALGQGPEFLTYFNYEAQQDKSGLPNDRFSAERPEGSISTLTIQRTEQRDSAMYRCASSFGLMNTGELFFGEGSRLTVL.

The gene calls are TRBV6-5 and TRBJ2-1; 7 bases line up with TRBD2. Germline values: CDR1 MNHEY, CDR2 SVGAGI. After removal of 5 bases from V and 8 bases from J, the junction contained 3 bases not matched to a gene. This CDR3 has 12 residues. This CDR3 reads CASSLRGDEQFF. DNA for the CDR3: TGTGCCAGCAGTCTTCGGGGGGATGAGCAGTTCTTC.

The chain has TRBV2 and TRBJ1-1; no definite D call. CDR1 is SNHLY, CDR2 FYNNEI, per germline. The length of the CDR3 is 14 residues. The ends were cut back, 6 bases at V and 2 bases at J, with 13 bases in the middle. CDR3 sequence: CASSFRVSNTEAFF. CDR3 coding DNA: TGTGCCAGCAGCTTTCGGGTCTCCAACACTGAAGCTTTCTTT.

This clone was detected only once. The V and J genes are TRBV27 and TRBJ1-2; D perhaps matches TRBD1 (6 bases). Germline loops: CDR1 MNHEY, CDR2 SMNVEV (reference sequence). This CDR3 spans 15 amino acids. Trimming left V 2 bases short and J 5 bases short, with 15 bases between. The CDR3 nucleotides read TGTGCCAGCAGTTTAATTGGGGGGGCAGGGTATGGCTACACCTTC. This sequence encodes CASSLIGGAGYGYTF.

The chain recombines TRBV28 with TRBJ2-3, with 8 positions matching TRBD1. Germline V gene sequence: CDR1 MDHEN, CDR2 SYDVKM. The CDR3 spans 15 residues. V shed 3 bases, J shed 1 base, and the junction held 3 bases outside the gene matches. The CDR3 loop reads CASSFPGGGTDTQYF. CDR3 nucleotide sequence: TGTGCCAGCAGTTTCCCAGGGGGCGGCACAGATACGCAGTATTTT.

V usage is TRBV7-3 and J usage is TRBJ2-4, with 8 bases aligning to TRBD1. The V and J ends lost 5 bases and 1 base, in that order; junction bases with no gene match: 10. The CDR3 is 17 amino acids. Germline V CDR1 and CDR2: SGHTA, FQGTGA. The DNA of the CDR3 is TGTGCCAGCAGCCCGTTGGCAGGGGGCGCCGCCAAAAACATTCAGTACTTC. Translating it yields CASSPLAGGAAKNIQYF.

This chain joins TRBV28 and TRBJ1-5; 7 bases match TRBD1. With 5 bases clipped from V and 2 bases from J, the junction kept 9 bases outside the gene matches. CDR1 and CDR2 from the germline V gene are MDHEN and SYDVKM. The CDR3 has 16 residues. CDR3: CASSIEQGMGNQPQHF. The CDR3 coding sequence is TGTGCCAGCAGTATCGAACAGGGGATGGGCAATCAGCCCCAGCATTTT.

The chain employs TRBV7-2 and TRBJ2-6; no firm D call. Germline V gives CDR1 SGHTA, CDR2 FQGNSA. The V end was cut by 5 bases, the J end by 2 bases, with 13 bases between. The CDR3 is 16 amino acids. In nucleotides, the CDR3 is TGTGCCAGCAGCCCCACGGGTCTGCCTGGGGCCAACGTCCTGACTTTC. This sequence encodes CASSPTGLPGANVLTF.

The chain links TRBV5-1 to TRBJ2-2, with 12 bases fitting TRBD2. The junction had 4 bases not matched to a gene; V was cut back by 4 bases and J by 6 bases. This CDR3 is 15 amino acids long. CDR1 is SGHRS and CDR2 is YFSETQ in the germline V gene. The CDR3 loop is CASSPSGRAPGELFF. The CDR3 DNA reads as TGCGCCAGCAGCCCTAGCGGGAGGGCCCCCGGGGAGCTGTTTTTT.